The 11 T cell receptor beta chains reported below all come from one sample, sequenced in a study of T-cell reconstitution after alpha-beta-depleted transplantation in children. Unique molecular identifiers were incorporated during preparation of the TCRbeta library. TCRdb redid the calling of the PCR reads with MiXCR, one entry per CDR3 protein. In the table there are 580,000 or so distinct CDR3 sequences, 23% of which are singletons. The specimen was PBMCs, mostly from graft donor cells, collected 360 days after TCRalphabeta/CD19-depleted stem cell transplant. All receptors derive from a boy less than two years old who had a stem cell transplant for acute myeloid leukemia, so the T cells may come from the graft donor.

This clonotype was counted many times. V usage is TRBV29-1 and J usage is TRBJ2-2; D is ambiguous. CDR1 and CDR2 from the germline V gene are SQVTM and ANQGSEA. This CDR3 has 11 amino acids. Trimming shortened V by 7 bases and J by 6 bases, and 9 bases separated the two germline ends. The CDR3 nucleotides read TGCAGCGCCACAAGGTCCGGGGAGCTGTTTTTT. This sequence encodes CSATRSGELFF.

The chain combines TRBV20-1 with TRBJ2-3; D might be TRBD2 (6 bases). V lost 0 bases to trimming and J lost 2 bases, with 15 bases between them. The CDR3 consists of 16 residues. Germline values: CDR1 DFQATT, CDR2 SNEGSKA (reference sequence). The CDR3 here is CSARDRSRGHTDTQYF. The CDR3 DNA reads as TGCAGTGCTAGAGATCGGTCGCGGGGCCACACAGATACGCAGTATTTT.

This clonotype was seen once. The V gene is TRBV5-1, the J gene TRBJ1-4; the D gene is possibly TRBD1 (5 bases). CDR3 size: 15 residues. Trimming shortened V by 0 bases and J by 7 bases, and 13 bases separated the two germline ends. Germline-derived CDR1 and CDR2 are SGHRS and YFSETQ. The CDR3 DNA follows: TGCGCCAGCAGCTTGGGGGGGAAAAGGATTGAAAAACTGTTTTTT. Protein sequence: CASSLGGKRIEKLFF. The full variable domain, its missing parts supplied by reference TRBV5-1 and TRBJ1-4, is KAGVTQTPRYLIKTRGQQVTLSCSPISGHRSVSWYQQTPGQGLQFLFEYFSETQRNKGNFPGRFSGRQFSNSRSEMNVSTLELGDSALYLCASSLGGKRIEKLFFGSGTQLSVL.

There are a few counts of this clonotype. V gene TRBV7-9 combines with J gene TRBJ2-5; D could derive from TRBD1 or TRBD2 (5 bases each). The CDR3 spans 17 residues. V dropped 4 bases and J dropped 4 bases, with 22 bases sitting between them. Per germline, CDR1 SEHNR and CDR2 FQNEAQ (reference sequence). CDR3 protein: CASSYAPGPMKGETQYF. DNA of the CDR3: TGTGCCAGCAGCTACGCCCCGGGACCCATGAAGGGAGAGACCCAGTACTTC.

This clonotype has a count of ten or more. This CDR3 is CASTPWEGTNYGYTF. The CDR3, as DNA: TGTGCCAGCACCCCTTGGGAGGGTACTAACTATGGCTACACCTTC. This chain connects TRBV12-3 or TRBV12-4 to TRBJ1-2; D is undetermined. Trimming removed 7 bases at V and 0 bases at J, with 15 bases between. The CDR3 has 15 residues.

The chain couples TRBV6-1 to TRBJ1-5, with TRBD1 matching over 7 bases. V gave up 7 bases and J gave up 5 bases; unmatched junction bases: 5. Germline loops: CDR1 MNHNS, CDR2 SASEGT. The CDR3 consists of 13 residues. The CDR3 DNA is TGTGCCAGCAACAGGGGCCCGGATCAGCCCCAGCATTTT. Encoded protein: CASNRGPDQPQHF.

J is TRBJ2-3 and V is TRBV2; D is perhaps TRBD1 (6 bases). Per germline, CDR1 SNHLY and CDR2 FYNNEI. The CDR3 contains 15 residues. Trimming removed 4 bases from V and 4 bases from J, with 15 bases in between. The CDR3 sequence: CASSVGTRSPDTQYF. The DNA for the CDR3 is TGTGCCAGCAGTGTGGGGACAAGAAGTCCAGATACGCAGTATTTT.

In this sample, this clonotype turned up once. The chain recombines TRBV6-2 or TRBV6-3 with TRBJ2-7; 7 bases agree with TRBD2. V was pared by 8 bases and J by 1 base, with 8 bases of the junction left unmatched. The CDR3 sequence is 14 residues long. In germline, CDR1 is MNHEY, CDR2 SVGEGT. CDR3 amino acids: CASVQRGESYEQYF. CDR3 DNA sequence: TGTGCCAGCGTTCAACGGGGGGAATCCTACGAGCAGTACTTC.

In its sample, this clonotype was seen many times. This sequence joins TRBV2 and TRBJ2-7; 9 positions agree with TRBD1. Germline V gene data show CDR1 as SNHLY and CDR2 as FYNNEI. V was pared by 9 bases and J by 1 base, with 10 bases of the junction left unmatched. The CDR3 covers 15 residues. This chain's CDR3 is CASRPGTGLSYEQYV. The CDR3 DNA sequence: TGTGCCAGTCGACCCGGGACAGGGCTTTCCTACGAGCAGTACGTC.

This clonotype was observed a handful of times. This rearrangement joins TRBV7-2 to TRBJ2-7; D possibly matches TRBD1 or TRBD2 (6 bases each). Trimming removed 4 bases from V and 8 bases from J, with 15 bases in between. Germline-derived CDR1 and CDR2 are SGHTA and FQGNSA. The CDR3 consists of 13 residues. CDR3 loop: CASSSGGATKQYF. The DNA for the CDR3 is TGTGCCAGCAGCTCCGGGGGCGCAACCAAGCAGTACTTC.

In this sample, this clonotype turned up a few times. The chain has TRBV5-1 and TRBJ2-1, with TRBD1 as a possible D gene (6 bases). CDR1 and CDR2 from the germline V gene are SGHRS and YFSETQ. The CDR3 has 13 amino acids. V dropped 4 bases and J dropped 7 bases, with 12 bases sitting between them. In DNA form, the CDR3 reads TGCGCCAGCAGCCCCCGACAGGTAAATGAGCAGTTCTTC. It encodes CASSPRQVNEQFF.